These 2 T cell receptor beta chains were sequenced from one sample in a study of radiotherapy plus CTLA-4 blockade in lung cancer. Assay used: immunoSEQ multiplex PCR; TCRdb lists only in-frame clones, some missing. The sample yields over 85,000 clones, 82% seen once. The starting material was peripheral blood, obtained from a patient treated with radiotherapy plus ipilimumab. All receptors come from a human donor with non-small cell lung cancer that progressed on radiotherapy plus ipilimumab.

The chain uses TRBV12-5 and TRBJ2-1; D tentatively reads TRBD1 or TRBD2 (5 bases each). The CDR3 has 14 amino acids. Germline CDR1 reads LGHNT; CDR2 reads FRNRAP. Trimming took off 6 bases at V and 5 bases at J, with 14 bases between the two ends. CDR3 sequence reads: CASGLRDGHNEQFF. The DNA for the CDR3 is TGTGCTAGTGGCCTCCGGGACGGACACAATGAGCAGTTCTTC.

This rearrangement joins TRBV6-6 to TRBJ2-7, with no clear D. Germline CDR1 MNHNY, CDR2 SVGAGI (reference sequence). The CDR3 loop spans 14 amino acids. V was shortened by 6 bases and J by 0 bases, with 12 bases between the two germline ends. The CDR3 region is CASRGSIGSYEQYF. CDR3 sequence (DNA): TGTGCCAGCAGGGGCTCCATCGGCTCCTACGAGCAGTACTTC.